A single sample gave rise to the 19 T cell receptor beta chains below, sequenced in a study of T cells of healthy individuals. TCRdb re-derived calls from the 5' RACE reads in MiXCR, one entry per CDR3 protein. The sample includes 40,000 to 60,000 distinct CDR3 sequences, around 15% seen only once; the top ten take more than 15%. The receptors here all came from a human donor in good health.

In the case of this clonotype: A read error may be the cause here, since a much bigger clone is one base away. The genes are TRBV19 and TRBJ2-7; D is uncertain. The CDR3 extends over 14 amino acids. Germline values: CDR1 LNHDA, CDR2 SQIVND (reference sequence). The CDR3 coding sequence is TGTGCCAGTGGTGGGGATAACGAGCTCTACGGGCAGTACTTC. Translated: CASGGDNELYGQYF. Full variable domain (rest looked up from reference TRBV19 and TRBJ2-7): DGGITQSPKYLFRKEGQNVTLSCEQNLNHDAMYWYRQDPGQGLRLIYYSQIVNDFQKGDIAEGYSVSREKKESFPLTVTSAQKNPTAFYLCASGGDNELYGQYFGPGTRLTVT.

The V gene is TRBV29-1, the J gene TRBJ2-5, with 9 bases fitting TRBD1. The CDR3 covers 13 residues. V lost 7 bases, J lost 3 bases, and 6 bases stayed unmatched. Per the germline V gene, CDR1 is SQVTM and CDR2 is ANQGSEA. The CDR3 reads CSGRTGAEETQYF. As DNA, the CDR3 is TGCAGCGGACGGACAGGGGCGGAAGAGACCCAGTACTTC.

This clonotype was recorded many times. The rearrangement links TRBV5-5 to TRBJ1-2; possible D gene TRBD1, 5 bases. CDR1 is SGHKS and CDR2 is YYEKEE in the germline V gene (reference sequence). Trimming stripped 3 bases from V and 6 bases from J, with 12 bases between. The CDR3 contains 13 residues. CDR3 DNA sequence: TGTGCCAGCAGCTGGAAAGGGACGGATGGCTACACCTTC. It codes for CASSWKGTDGYTF.

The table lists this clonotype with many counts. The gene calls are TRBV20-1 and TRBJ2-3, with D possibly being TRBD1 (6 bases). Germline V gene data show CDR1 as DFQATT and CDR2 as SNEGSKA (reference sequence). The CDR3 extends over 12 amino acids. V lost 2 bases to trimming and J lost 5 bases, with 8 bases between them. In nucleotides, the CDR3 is TGCAGTGCTAGAAGAGGGGGAGATACGCAGTATTTT. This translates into CSARRGGDTQYF.

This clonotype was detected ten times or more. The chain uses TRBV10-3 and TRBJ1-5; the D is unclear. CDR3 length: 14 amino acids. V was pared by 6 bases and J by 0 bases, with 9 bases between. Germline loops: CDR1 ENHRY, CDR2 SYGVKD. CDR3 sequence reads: CAISQDGSNQPQHF. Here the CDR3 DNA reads TGTGCCATCAGCCAGGACGGTAGCAATCAGCCCCAGCATTTT.

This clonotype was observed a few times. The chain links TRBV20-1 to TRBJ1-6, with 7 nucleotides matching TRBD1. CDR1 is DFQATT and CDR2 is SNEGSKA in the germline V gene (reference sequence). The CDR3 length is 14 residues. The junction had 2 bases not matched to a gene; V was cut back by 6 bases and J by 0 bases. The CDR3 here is CSARDSSYNSPLHF. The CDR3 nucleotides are TGCAGTGCCAGGGACAGCTCCTATAATTCACCCCTCCACTTT.

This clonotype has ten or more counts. CDR3 coding DNA: TGTGCCAGCAGTGAACAGACAGGGAGTACTGAAGCTTTCTTT. Its protein is CASSEQTGSTEAFF. The chain employs TRBV2 and TRBJ1-1; 7 bases match TRBD1. The CDR3 consists of 14 residues. The V and J ends lost 2 bases and 5 bases, in that order; junction bases with no gene match: 5. The germline V gene has CDR1 SNHLY and CDR2 FYNNEI.

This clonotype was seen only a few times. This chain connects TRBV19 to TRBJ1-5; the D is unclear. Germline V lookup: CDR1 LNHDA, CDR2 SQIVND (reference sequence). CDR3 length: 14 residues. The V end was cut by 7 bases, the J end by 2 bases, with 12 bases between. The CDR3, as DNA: TGTGCCAGTACGTCCCGGCAGGGCAATCAGCCCCAGCATTTT. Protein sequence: CASTSRQGNQPQHF.

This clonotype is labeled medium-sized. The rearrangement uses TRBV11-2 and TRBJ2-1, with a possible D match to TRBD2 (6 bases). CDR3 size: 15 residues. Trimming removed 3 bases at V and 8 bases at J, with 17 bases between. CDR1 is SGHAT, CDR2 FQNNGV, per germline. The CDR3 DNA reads TGTGCCAGCAGCTTGGCGGGATTCCAGGGCGATGAGCAGTTCTTC. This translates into CASSLAGFQGDEQFF.

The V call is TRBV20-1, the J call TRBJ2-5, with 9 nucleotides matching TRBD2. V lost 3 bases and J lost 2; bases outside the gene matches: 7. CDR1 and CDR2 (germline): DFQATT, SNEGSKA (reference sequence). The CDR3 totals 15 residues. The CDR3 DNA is TGCAGTGCTAGTGAACTAGCGGGCAGACAAGAGACCCAGTACTTC. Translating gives CSASELAGRQETQYF.

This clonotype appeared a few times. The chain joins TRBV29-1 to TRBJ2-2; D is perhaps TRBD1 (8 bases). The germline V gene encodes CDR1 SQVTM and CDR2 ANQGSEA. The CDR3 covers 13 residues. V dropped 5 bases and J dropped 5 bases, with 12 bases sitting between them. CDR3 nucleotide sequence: TGCAGCGTTAACAGGGGGGGGACCGGGGAGCTGTTTTTT. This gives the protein CSVNRGGTGELFF.

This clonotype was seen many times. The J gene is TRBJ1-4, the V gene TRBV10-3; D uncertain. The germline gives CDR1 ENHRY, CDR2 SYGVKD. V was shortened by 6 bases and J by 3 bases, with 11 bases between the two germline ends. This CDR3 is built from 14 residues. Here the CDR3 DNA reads TGTGCCATCAGGAAGGACGCTTCTAATGAAAAACTGTTTTTT. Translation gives CAIRKDASNEKLFF.

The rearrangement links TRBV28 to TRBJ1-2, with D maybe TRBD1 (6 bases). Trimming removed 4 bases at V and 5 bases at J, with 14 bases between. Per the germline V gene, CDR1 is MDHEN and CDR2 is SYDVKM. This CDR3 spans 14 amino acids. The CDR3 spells CASSSQGPGYGYTF. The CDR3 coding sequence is TGTGCCAGCAGTTCACAGGGCCCGGGTTATGGCTACACCTTC.

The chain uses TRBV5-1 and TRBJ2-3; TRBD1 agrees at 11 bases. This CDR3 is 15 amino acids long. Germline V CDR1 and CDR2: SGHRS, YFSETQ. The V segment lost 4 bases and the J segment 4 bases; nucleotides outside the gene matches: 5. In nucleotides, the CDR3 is TGCGCCAGCAGCAGAGGGACAGGGGGATCAGATACGCAGTATTTT. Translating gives CASSRGTGGSDTQYF.

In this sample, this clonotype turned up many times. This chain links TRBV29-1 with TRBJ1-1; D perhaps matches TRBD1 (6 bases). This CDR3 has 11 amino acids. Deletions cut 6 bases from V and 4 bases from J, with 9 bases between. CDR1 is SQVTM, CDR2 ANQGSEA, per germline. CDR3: CSVQGSTEAFF. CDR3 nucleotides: TGCAGCGTCCAGGGGTCCACTGAAGCTTTCTTT.

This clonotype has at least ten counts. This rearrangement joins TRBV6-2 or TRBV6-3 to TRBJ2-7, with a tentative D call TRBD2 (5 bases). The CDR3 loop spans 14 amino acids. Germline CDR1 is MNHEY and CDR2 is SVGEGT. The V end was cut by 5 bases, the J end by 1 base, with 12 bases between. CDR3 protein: CASSQGLFSYEQYF. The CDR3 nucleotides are TGTGCCAGCAGTCAAGGACTGTTTTCCTACGAGCAGTACTTC.

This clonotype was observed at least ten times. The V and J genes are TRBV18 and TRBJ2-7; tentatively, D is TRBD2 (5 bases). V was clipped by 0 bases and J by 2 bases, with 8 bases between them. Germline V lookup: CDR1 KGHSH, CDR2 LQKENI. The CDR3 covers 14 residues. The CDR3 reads CASSPPNGAYEQYF. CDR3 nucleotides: TGTGCCAGCTCACCACCAAACGGGGCCTACGAGCAGTACTTC.

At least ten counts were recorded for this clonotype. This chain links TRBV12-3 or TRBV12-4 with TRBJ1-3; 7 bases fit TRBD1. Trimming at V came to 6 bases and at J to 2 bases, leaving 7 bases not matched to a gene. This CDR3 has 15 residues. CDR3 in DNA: TGTGCCAGCAGCCAGACAGGGCAACCTGGAAACACCATATATTTT. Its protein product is CASSQTGQPGNTIYF.

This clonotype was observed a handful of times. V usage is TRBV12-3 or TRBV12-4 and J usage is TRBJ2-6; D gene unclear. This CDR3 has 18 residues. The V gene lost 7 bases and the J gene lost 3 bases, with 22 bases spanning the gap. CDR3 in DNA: TGTGCCAGCAAGAGGCAAGGCCCCGGTATTGGTGGGGCCAACGTCCTGACTTTC. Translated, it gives CASKRQGPGIGGANVLTF.